These 14 T cell receptor beta chains were sequenced from one sample in a study of T-cell reconstitution after alpha-beta-depleted transplantation in children. Preparation of the TCRbeta library was carried out with unique molecular identifiers. One entry per CDR3 protein, called by TCRdb with MiXCR from the PCR reads. The sample includes about 200,000 distinct CDR3 sequences, 5.5% to 7% of them seen just once. Sequencing was performed on PBMCs, taken before TCRalphabeta/CD19-depleted stem cell transplant. The source of these receptors is a girl under three years old with combined immunodeficiency, due to receive a stem cell transplant.

This clonotype has a count of ten or more. The J gene is TRBJ2-1, the V gene TRBV7-2; 9 bases line up with TRBD2. Trimming took 5 bases from V and 3 from J; bases not matched to a gene: 17. CDR3 length: 19 residues. Germline assignment: CDR1 SGHTA and CDR2 FQGNSA. The CDR3 bases are TGTGCCAGCAGCCCGCCGACACGAAAGCGGGAGGTATACTACAATGAGCAGTTCTTC. The encoded protein is CASSPPTRKREVYYNEQFF. The full variable domain, completed using reference TRBV7-2 and TRBJ2-1, is GAGVSQSPSNKVTEKGKDVELRCDPISGHTALYWYRQSLGQGLEFLIYFQGNSAPDKSGLPSDRFSAERTGGSVSTLTIQRTQQEDSAVYLCASSPPTRKREVYYNEQFFGPGTRLTVL.

This clonotype showed up many times. The chain is built from TRBV5-1 and TRBJ2-4; TRBD1 aligns across 12 bases. The CDR3 runs to 14 residues. Germline values: CDR1 SGHRS, CDR2 YFSETQ. Losses at the gene ends were 4 bases for V and 8 bases for J; bases not matched to a gene: 4. The CDR3 sequence is CASSEGQGADIQYF. DNA for the CDR3: TGCGCCAGCAGCGAGGGACAGGGGGCTGACATTCAGTACTTC.

This clonotype was counted at least ten times. The chain carries TRBV28 and TRBJ1-5; D not resolved. V lost 8 bases to trimming and J lost 3 bases, with 8 bases between them. Germline CDR1 reads MDHEN; CDR2 reads SYDVKM. CDR3 size: 12 residues. This CDR3 is CASSELNQPQHF. CDR3 DNA: TGTGCCAGCTCGGAGCTCAATCAGCCCCAGCATTTT.

Many counts were recorded for this clonotype. This rearrangement joins TRBV7-9 to TRBJ1-5; D might be TRBD1 (6 bases). Germline lookup yields CDR1 SEHNR and CDR2 FQNEAQ (reference sequence). Between the trimmed V and J ends, which lost 7 bases and 1 base, there was a span of 14 bases. The CDR3 spans 15 residues. The CDR3 DNA is TGTGCCAGCACCACAGGGATAGGGAGCAATCAGCCCCAGCATTTT. This translates into CASTTGIGSNQPQHF.

This clonotype was observed many times. The chain uses TRBV5-1 and TRBJ2-5; perhaps TRBD2 as D (6 bases). There are 14 residues in the CDR3. Trimming took off 5 bases at V and 1 base at J, with 12 bases between the two ends. CDR1 and CDR2 (germline): SGHRS, YFSETQ. CDR3 protein: CASRGVGGQETQYF. DNA of the CDR3: TGCGCCAGCAGGGGCGTGGGGGGCCAAGAGACCCAGTACTTC.

This clonotype was recorded at least ten times. This chain joins TRBV3-1 and TRBJ2-1, with 9 bases lining up with TRBD1. The V segment lost 2 bases and the J segment 4 bases; nucleotides outside the gene matches: 9. Looked up from germline, CDR1 is LGHDT and CDR2 is YNNKEL (reference sequence). There are 17 residues in the CDR3. CDR3 nucleotide sequence: TGTGCCAGCAGCCAACAAACCGGGACAGGGACTTACAATGAGCAGTTCTTC. It specifies CASSQQTGTGTYNEQFF.

The chain carries TRBV11-3 and TRBJ2-1; 10 positions agree with TRBD1. The J segment lost 9 bases and the V segment lost 2 bases, leaving 13 bases of the junction unmatched. This CDR3 spans 17 amino acids. CDR1 and CDR2 from the germline V gene are SGHNT and YENEEA. The CDR3 here is CASSLLPWTGGVTEQFF. The CDR3 coding sequence is TGTGCCAGCAGCTTACTGCCGTGGACAGGGGGGGTTACTGAGCAGTTCTTC. Together with reference TRBV11-3 and TRBJ2-1, the CDR3 gives the full variable domain: EAGVVQSPRYKIIEKKQPVAFWCNPISGHNTLYWYLQNLGQGPELLIRYENEEAVDDSQLPKDRFSAERLKGVDSTLKIQPAELGDSAVYLCASSLLPWTGGVTEQFFGPGTRLTVL.

This clonotype was counted ten times or more. The V and J genes are TRBV12-3 or TRBV12-4 and TRBJ1-4; 9 positions match TRBD1. The ends lost 5 bases at V and 8 bases at J; junction bases unmatched: 3. The CDR3 consists of 13 residues. CDR3 loop: CASSNDRGEKLFF. CDR3 nucleotide sequence: TGTGCCAGCAGTAATGACAGGGGGGAAAAACTGTTTTTT.

This clonotype was observed at least ten times. The J gene is TRBJ2-1, the V gene TRBV2, with D unresolved. Trimming left V 1 base short and J 8 bases short, with 18 bases between. The CDR3 consists of 16 residues. Germline V gene data show CDR1 as SNHLY and CDR2 as FYNNEI. CDR3 in DNA: TGTGCCAGCAGTGAAGGTCCCCGACGGTTCCGCTATGAGCAGTTCTTC. Translated, it gives CASSEGPRRFRYEQFF.

This clonotype was counted ten times or more. The chain couples TRBV5-5 to TRBJ2-5; 10 nucleotides agree with TRBD2. In germline, CDR1 is SGHKS, CDR2 YYEKEE (reference sequence). The J segment lost 3 bases and the V segment lost 3 bases, leaving 2 bases of the junction unmatched. The CDR3 extends over 14 amino acids. CDR3 sequence (DNA): TGTGCCAGCAGCTACGGACTAGCGGAAGAGACCCAGTACTTC. This encodes CASSYGLAEETQYF.

This clonotype was observed many times. The rearrangement links TRBV12-3 or TRBV12-4 to TRBJ2-3, with unresolved D. CDR3 length: 12 amino acids. Trimming took 3 bases from V and 6 from J, leaving 7 bases between them. DNA of the CDR3: TGTGCCAGCAGTTTCTTCGAGGATACGCAGTATTTT. This codes for CASSFFEDTQYF.

This clonotype has a count of ten or more. The chain links TRBV4-1 to TRBJ2-5; D is ambiguous. Trimming took off 4 bases at V and 6 bases at J, with 6 bases between the two ends. Germline CDR1 reads MGHRA; CDR2 reads YSYEKL. The CDR3 consists of 11 residues. This CDR3 reads CASSRRQTQYF. The CDR3 nucleotides are TGCGCCAGCAGCCGAAGGCAGACCCAGTACTTC.

Many counts were recorded for this clonotype. J is TRBJ2-7 and V is TRBV4-3, with TRBD2 as a possible D gene (5 bases). Germline V gives CDR1 LGHNA, CDR2 YSLEER. Between the trimmed V and J ends, which lost 3 bases and 1 base, there was a span of 7 bases. The CDR3 runs to 13 residues. The chain's CDR3 is CASSQGVSYEQYF. As DNA, the CDR3 is TGCGCCAGCAGCCAGGGAGTTTCCTACGAGCAGTACTTC.

This clonotype was picked up many times. The genes are TRBV29-1 and TRBJ2-2; possibly TRBD1 or TRBD2 for D (5 bases each). The germline V gene has CDR1 SQVTM and CDR2 ANQGSEA. The ends were cut back, 4 bases at V and 1 base at J, with 10 bases in the middle. There are 14 residues in the CDR3. In nucleotides, the CDR3 is TGCAGCGTTGGGGGGTCAGGGAACACCGGGGAGCTGTTTTTT. Its protein product is CSVGGSGNTGELFF.